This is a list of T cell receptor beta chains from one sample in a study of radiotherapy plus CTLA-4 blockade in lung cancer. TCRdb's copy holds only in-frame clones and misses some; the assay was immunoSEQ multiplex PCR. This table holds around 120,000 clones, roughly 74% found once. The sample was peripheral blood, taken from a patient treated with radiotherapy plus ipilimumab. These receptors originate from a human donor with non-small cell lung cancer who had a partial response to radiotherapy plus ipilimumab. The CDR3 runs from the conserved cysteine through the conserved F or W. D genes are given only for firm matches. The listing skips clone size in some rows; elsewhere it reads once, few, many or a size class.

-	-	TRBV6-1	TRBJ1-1	CASTSGRMNTEAFF	TGTGCCAGCACCTCCGGGAGGATGAACACTGAAGCTTTCTTT
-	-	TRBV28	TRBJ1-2	CASSLSGYGYTF	TGTGCCAGCAGTTTATCAGGATATGGCTACACCTTC
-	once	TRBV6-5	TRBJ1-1	CASSYALKSREAFF	TGTGCCAGCAGTTACGCCCTCAAAAGCAGGGAAGCTTTCTTT
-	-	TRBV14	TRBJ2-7	CASSQVYRDYEQYF	TGTGCCAGCAGCCAAGTTTACAGGGACTACGAGCAGTACTTC
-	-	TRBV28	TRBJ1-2	CASSLWANYGYTF	TGTGCCAGCAGTCTCTGGGCGAACTATGGCTACACCTTC
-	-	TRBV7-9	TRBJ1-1	CASSLSDTEAFF	TGTGCCAGCAGCTTGTCGGACACTGAAGCTTTCTTT
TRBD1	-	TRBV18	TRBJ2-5	CASSRQGPFGLGETQYF	TGTGCCAGCTCGCGACAGGGCCCGTTTGGGTTAGGGGAGACCCAGTACTTC
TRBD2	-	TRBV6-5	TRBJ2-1	CASRAGGPPHNEQFF	TGTGCCAGCAGGGCGGGAGGGCCCCCCCACAATGAGCAGTTCTTC
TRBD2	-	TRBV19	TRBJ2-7	CASSIASGSAYEQYF	TGTGCCAGTAGTATAGCTAGCGGGAGCGCCTACGAGCAGTACTTC
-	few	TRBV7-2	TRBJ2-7	CASSLRLAYEQYF	TGTGCCAGCAGCTTAAGGCTAGCCTACGAGCAGTACTTC
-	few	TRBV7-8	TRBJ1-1	CASSARQIAEAFF	TGTGCCAGCAGCGCGAGACAGATCGCTGAAGCTTTCTTT
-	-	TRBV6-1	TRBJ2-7	CANAGAPSHEQYF	TGTGCCAACGCGGGGGCACCAAGCCACGAGCAGTACTTC
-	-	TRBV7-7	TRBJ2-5	CASSPNTQETQYF	TGTGCTAGCAGTCCCAATACACAAGAGACCCAGTACTTC
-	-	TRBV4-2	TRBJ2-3	CASRRGGGGPTDTQYF	TGTGCCAGCAGAAGGGGAGGTGGCGGACCCACAGATACGCAGTATTTT
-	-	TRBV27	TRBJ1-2	CASSFLVANYGYTF	TGTGCCAGCAGTTTCCTAGTAGCTAACTATGGCTACACCTTC
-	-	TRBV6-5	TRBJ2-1	CASSSSLRNEQFF	TGTGCCAGCAGTTCAAGCCTGAGGAATGAGCAGTTCTTC
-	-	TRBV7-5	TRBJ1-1	CVRSLDWRHLNTEAFF	TGTGTCAGAAGCTTAGACTGGCGGCACTTGAACACTGAAGCTTTCTTT
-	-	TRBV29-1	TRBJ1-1	CSVVKLLNTEAFF	TGCAGCGTTGTAAAGCTTCTGAACACTGAAGCTTTCTTT
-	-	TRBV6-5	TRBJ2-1	CASSSDSHQQFF	TGTGCCAGCAGTTCTGACAGCCACCAGCAGTTCTTC
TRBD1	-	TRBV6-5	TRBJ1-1	CASSNGQGVEAFF	TGTGCCAGCAGCAACGGACAGGGCGTGGAAGCTTTCTTT
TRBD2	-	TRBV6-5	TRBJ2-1	CASRPSAGGVNEQFF	TGTGCCAGCAGACCCTCAGCGGGAGGGGTCAATGAGCAGTTCTTC
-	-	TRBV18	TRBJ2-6	CASSPERGITGANVLTF	TGTGCCAGCTCACCAGAAAGGGGTATTACTGGGGCCAACGTCCTGACTTTC
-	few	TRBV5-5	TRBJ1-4	CASSFIGEGRKLFF	TGTGCCAGCAGCTTCATAGGGGAGGGTAGAAAACTGTTTTTT
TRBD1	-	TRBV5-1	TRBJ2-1	CASSLGQGSYNEQFF	TGCGCCAGCAGCTTGGGACAGGGGTCCTACAATGAGCAGTTCTTC
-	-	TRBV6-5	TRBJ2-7	CASSYTVHSYEQYF	TGTGCCAGCAGTTATACAGTTCACTCCTACGAGCAGTACTTC